A selection of T cell receptor beta chains follows, all from one sample in a study of cytomegalovirus exposure and HLA in healthy donors. Data came from immunoSEQ multiplex PCR; TCRdb stores just in-frame clones and leaves some out. This listing includes some 110,000 clones. The sample comprised PBMCs. The receptors here all came from a man aged 35-49 years in good health and CMV-seropositive. CDR3s include the opening cysteine and the closing phenylalanine or tryptophan. Fields, in order: J gene, V gene, D gene, CDR3 DNA, CDR3 protein. The D gene is left open where the match is weak.

TRBJ2-7	TRBV5-4	TRBD1	TGTGCCAGCAGCGCGCTGGACAGGGGGATTACCTACGAGCAGTACTTC	CASSALDRGITYEQYF
TRBJ1-1	TRBV11-2	NA	TGTGCCAGCAGCTTAGGGCTGTGGGAAGCTTTCTTT	CASSLGLWEAFF
TRBJ2-3	TRBV6-4	TRBD2	TGTGCCAGCAGTGTGCTAGCGGGAGCATCCGATACGCAGTATTTT	CASSVLAGASDTQYF
TRBJ2-5	TRBV19	TRBD2	TGTGCCAGTAGATCGGGACTAGCGGGAGAGGAGACCCAGTACTTC	CASRSGLAGEETQYF
TRBJ2-5	TRBV11-1	TRBD2	TGTGCCAGCAGCTTAGTGGTGACTAGCGGACAAGAGACCCAGTACTTC	CASSLVVTSGQETQYF
TRBJ1-2	TRBV28	NA	TGTGCCAGCACCCCAGCCCCGTCGGCAGGGTCCCATGGCTACACCTTC	CASTPAPSAGSHGYTF
TRBJ1-2	TRBV2	NA	TGTGCCAGCAGTGAAAGCGTTGTCGGAACTCTAGCTAACTATGGCTACACCTTC	CASSESVVGTLANYGYTF
TRBJ2-2	TRBV5-1	TRBD2	TGCGCCAGCAGCCCACCCGGGACTACCCACACCGGGGAGCTGTTTTTT	CASSPPGTTHTGELFF
TRBJ1-2	TRBV2	TRBD1	TGTGCCAGCGGACAGGAGGACTATGGCTACACCTTC	CASGQEDYGYTF
TRBJ1-3	TRBV5-1	NA	TGCGCCAGCAGCTTGGGGCGGGAGAGCAACACCATATATTTT	CASSLGRESNTIYF
TRBJ1-1	TRBV5-1	NA	TGCGCCAGCAGCTTGGATGGCCAGGCGAACACTGAAGCTTTCTTT	CASSLDGQANTEAFF
TRBJ1-4	TRBV2	TRBD1	TGTGCCAGCAGTACTCGACAGGGACTTAATGAAAAACTGTTTTTT	CASSTRQGLNEKLFF
TRBJ2-2	TRBV5-1	TRBD2	TGCGCCAGCAGCTCATCGGGACTAGCGACCACCGGGGAGCTGTTTTTT	CASSSSGLATTGELFF
TRBJ2-3	TRBV9	NA	TGTGCCAGCAGCGTCGGCGGATACCGCACAGATACGCAGTATTTT	CASSVGGYRTDTQYF
TRBJ1-2	TRBV7-9	TRBD1	TGTGCCAGCAGCTTAGCCGGCGGGACAGGGTTAGGTGGCTACACCTTC	CASSLAGGTGLGGYTF
TRBJ2-2	TRBV15	NA	TGTGCCACCAGCAGTGCCTACGGGGGCGGGGAGCTGTTTTTT	CATSSAYGGGELFF
TRBJ1-3	TRBV12-1	NA	TGTGCCAGCAGCGCTCGACAGGGGAAGTGCTCTGGAAACACCATATATTTT	CASSARQGKCSGNTIYF
TRBJ1-2	TRBV6-5	NA	TGTGCCAGCAACGGCGGTACTACTAACTATGGCTACACCTTC	CASNGGTTNYGYTF
TRBJ2-1	TRBV7-2	TRBD2	TGTGCCAGCAGTCCGTCCAGCGGGAGCCACAATGAGCAGTTCTTC	CASSPSSGSHNEQFF
TRBJ2-2	TRBV21-1	NA	TGTGCCAGCAGCAAAGAGGTGGGCAGGGTATATGCCGGGGAGCTGTTTTTT	CASSKEVGRVYAGELFF
TRBJ2-7	TRBV14	TRBD2	TGTGCCAGCAGCCAAGAGGGGACTAGCCGCTTCGAGCAGTACTTC	CASSQEGTSRFEQYF
TRBJ1-6	TRBV2	NA	TGTGCCAGCAGTGAGGGCGCCGAACCCCTCCACTTT	CASSEGAEPLHF
TRBJ1-2	TRBV2	TRBD1	TGTGCCAGCAGACGGACAGGAATATATGGCTACACCTTC	CASRRTGIYGYTF
TRBJ2-1	TRBV19	NA	TGTGCCAGTAGTAGTAGCGCAAACCCCCTCGTTGAGCAGTTCTTC	CASSSSANPLVEQFF
TRBJ2-3	TRBV7-2	TRBD1	TGTGCCAGCAGCACGGACAGGGGGACAGATACGCAGTATTTT	CASSTDRGTDTQYF
TRBJ1-3	TRBV28	NA	TGTGCCAGCAGTTGGTCCCCAGGGTTTAGCTCTGGAAACACCATATATTTT	CASSWSPGFSSGNTIYF
TRBJ1-5	TRBV27	TRBD1	TGTGCCAGCAGCATAGACAGGGGTGGCAATCAGCCCCAGCATTTT	CASSIDRGGNQPQHF
TRBJ1-3	TRBV4-1	NA	TGCGCCAGCAGCCAAGTTGTAGGGGGAAGAAACACCATATATTTT	CASSQVVGGRNTIYF
TRBJ2-3	TRBV19	TRBD2	TGTGCCAGTGCGGGGCTAGCGGGAGCAGATACGCAGTATTTT	CASAGLAGADTQYF
TRBJ2-5	TRBV6-5	TRBD2	TGTGCCAGCAGTTATGAGGCTAGCGGACAAGAGACCCAGTACTTC	CASSYEASGQETQYF
TRBJ2-2	TRBV19	NA	TGTGCCAGTAGTATATTAGCCGGGGAGCTGTTTTTT	CASSILAGELFF
TRBJ1-5	TRBV7-9	NA	TGTGCCAGCAGCCCAGGACTTGGGGGGTCCAATCAGCCCCAGCATTTT	CASSPGLGGSNQPQHF
TRBJ2-7	TRBV29-1	TRBD2	TGCAGCGTTCATTCCGCAGCGGGAGCCTACGAACAGTACTTC	CSVHSAAGAYEQYF
TRBJ2-7	TRBV5-6	NA	TGTGCCAGCAGCGAGGGGGGGGATGTCTACGAGCAGTACTTC	CASSEGGDVYEQYF
TRBJ2-1	TRBV11-2	NA	TGTGCCAGCAGCTTAGTAGCTCGATCTGGTGAGCAGTTCTTC	CASSLVARSGEQFF
TRBJ2-7	TRBV27	TRBD1	TGTGCCAGCATTTCCCCTTGGACAGGGTCTTCCTACGAGCAGTACTTC	CASISPWTGSSYEQYF
TRBJ1-6	TRBV4-1	NA	TGCGCCAGCAGTCTATCCGGGACTTTTCTATCACCCCTCCACTTT	CASSLSGTFLSPLHF
TRBJ2-1	TRBV4-3	TRBD2	TGCGCCAGCAGCCAAGGGGTAGCGGGAGGTAACAATGAGCAGTTCTTC	CASSQGVAGGNNEQFF
TRBJ2-3	TRBV5-6	TRBD1	TGTGCCAGCATCCTTGACAGGGGGCATTCAGATACGCAGTATTTT	CASILDRGHSDTQYF
TRBJ2-7	TRBV28	TRBD1	TGTGCCAGCAAGAAACAGGGGATTTCCTACGAGCAGTACTTC	CASKKQGISYEQYF
TRBJ2-3	TRBV15	NA	TGTGCCACCAGCAGAGATACAGGGACGGAGTTTCCAGATACGCAGTATTTT	CATSRDTGTEFPDTQYF
TRBJ2-1	TRBV7-6	NA	TGTGCCAGCAGCCCAGTATCCTACAATGAGCAGTTCTTC	CASSPVSYNEQFF
TRBJ1-2	TRBV7-2	NA	TGTGCCAGCAGCCGAACAGGGAATGGCTACACCTTC	CASSRTGNGYTF
TRBJ2-1	TRBV19	NA	TGTGCCAGTACCCCCGCTGGGGGGTCCCTCGGAGTGTATGAGCAGTTCTTC	CASTPAGGSLGVYEQFF
TRBJ1-2	TRBV9	TRBD1	TGTGCCAGCAGCGGACCGGACAGGGGGTATGGCTACACCTTC	CASSGPDRGYGYTF
TRBJ1-1	TRBV5-6	NA	TGTGCCAGCAGCTTCGATATAGTGAACACTGAAGCTTTCTTT	CASSFDIVNTEAFF